This passage covers 5 T cell receptor beta chains from one sample sequenced in a study of cytomegalovirus exposure and HLA in healthy donors. Primers included in the PCR were 60 Vbeta and 13 Jbeta primers. Profiling relied on immunoSEQ multiplex PCR, and the TCRdb table lists in-frame clones only, not all of them. The sample holds some 100,000 clones; around 81% are singletons and the top ten take about 2%. What was sequenced was PBMCs. Receptors originate from a woman in her thirties in good health and CMV-seronegative.

The chain employs TRBV9 and TRBJ1-6; 7 bases match TRBD1. The CDR3 extends over 18 amino acids. CDR1 SGDLS and CDR2 YYNGEE come from the germline V gene. The junction had 10 bases not matched to a gene; V was cut back by 4 bases and J by 0 bases. The CDR3 sequence: CASSPRQGTSSYNSPLHF. In DNA form, the CDR3 reads TGTGCCAGCAGCCCAAGACAGGGAACGAGCTCCTATAATTCACCCCTCCACTTT. Complete variable domain (other parts from reference TRBV9 and TRBJ1-6): DSGVTQTPKHLITATGQRVTLRCSPRSGDLSVYWYQQSLDQGLQFLIQYYNGEERAKGNILERFSAQQFPDLHSELNLSSLELGDSALYFCASSPRQGTSSYNSPLHFGNGTRLTVT.

V usage is TRBV9 and J usage is TRBJ2-3; the D gene is possibly TRBD2 (6 bases). The V end was cut by 0 bases, the J end by 2 bases, with 10 bases between. The CDR3 extends over 15 amino acids. The germline V gene encodes CDR1 SGDLS and CDR2 YYNGEE. This CDR3 is CASSVGVADTDTQYF. As DNA, the CDR3 is TGTGCCAGCAGCGTAGGTGTAGCGGACACAGATACGCAGTATTTT.

A note on this clone: Other nucleotide sequences from this sample produce the same CDR3. The rearrangement uses TRBV5-1 and TRBJ2-5; tentatively, D is TRBD1 (6 bases). The germline V and J ends were trimmed by 1 base and 5 bases, with 9 bases remaining between them. CDR1 is SGHRS and CDR2 is YFSETQ in the germline V gene. The CDR3 totals 13 residues. In DNA form, the CDR3 reads TGCGCCAGCAGCTTGCAGGGGCGGGAGACCCAGTACTTC. It translates to CASSLQGRETQYF.

The chain carries TRBV19 and TRBJ2-7; 12 bases align to TRBD2. Trimming at V came to 5 bases and at J to 1 base, leaving 3 bases not matched to a gene. This CDR3 is built from 15 residues. Germline CDR1 is LNHDA and CDR2 is SQIVND (reference sequence). The CDR3 loop reads CASSSGTSGSYEQYF. CDR3 in DNA: TGTGCCAGTAGTTCCGGGACTAGCGGGTCCTACGAGCAGTACTTC.

In DNA form, the CDR3 reads TGCGCCAGCAGCCAAGCGGGAGGGCGGGAGACCCAGTACTTC. Protein sequence: CASSQAGGRETQYF. The chain employs TRBV4-1 and TRBJ2-5; 8 bases match TRBD2. Per the germline V gene, CDR1 is MGHRA and CDR2 is YSYEKL. The CDR3 runs 14 residues. V dropped 1 base and J dropped 5; count of bases not matched to a gene: 3.